The sequence of this T cell receptor beta chain was determined in a study of blood T cell repertoires in COVID-19. In the study overall: Samples of COVID-19 (acute and convalescent) were obtained from the United States, Italy and Spain.

In germline, CDR1 is SGDLS, CDR2 YYNGEE. The CDR3 loop spans 18 amino acids. V lost 4 bases, J lost 5 bases, and 11 bases stayed unmatched. Assay: immunoSEQ multiplex PCR; the TCRdb copy retains only in-frame clones and omits some. Altogether about 260,000 clones are present, around 86% being singletons, with the ten largest covering roughly 14%. The sequencing input was peripheral blood. The rearrangement uses TRBV9 and TRBJ2-1; TRBD2 aligns across 14 bases. The sequence was collected from a human donor in a cohort sampled during active COVID-19. The CDR3 loop reads CASSPGLAGEFRDNEQFF. The CDR3 nucleotides read TGTGCCAGCAGCCCGGGACTAGCGGGAGAGTTTAGGGACAATGAGCAGTTCTTC.